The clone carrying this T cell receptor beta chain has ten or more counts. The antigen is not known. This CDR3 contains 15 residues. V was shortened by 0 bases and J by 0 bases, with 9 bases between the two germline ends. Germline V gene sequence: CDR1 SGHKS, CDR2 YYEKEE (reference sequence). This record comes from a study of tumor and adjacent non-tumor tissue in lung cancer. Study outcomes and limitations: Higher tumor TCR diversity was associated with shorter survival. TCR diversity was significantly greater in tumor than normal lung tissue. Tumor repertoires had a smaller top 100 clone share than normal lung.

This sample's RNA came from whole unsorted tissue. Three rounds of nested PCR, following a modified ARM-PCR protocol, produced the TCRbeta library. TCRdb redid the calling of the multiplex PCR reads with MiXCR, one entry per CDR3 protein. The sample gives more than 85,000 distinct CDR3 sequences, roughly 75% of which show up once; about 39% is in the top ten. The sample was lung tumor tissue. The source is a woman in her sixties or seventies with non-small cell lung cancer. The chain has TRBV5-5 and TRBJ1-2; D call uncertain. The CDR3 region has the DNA TGTGCCAGCAGCTTGGGACCCGCCGCTAACTATGGCTACACCTTC. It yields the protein CASSLGPAANYGYTF.